This is a list of T cell receptor beta chains from one sample in a study of T cells after yellow fever vaccination. TCRdb used MiXCR to reprocess the 5' RACE reads, holding one entry per CDR3 protein. The sample holds some 560,000 distinct CDR3 sequences, approximately 16% seen once. The starting material was PBMCs, obtained 5 to 6 days after the first yellow fever vaccination. The source of these receptors is a man younger than 35 who received the YFV17D yellow fever vaccine. Each CDR3 is given with its conserved first and last residue. Each record gives: D gene, V gene, clone size, J gene, CDR3 DNA, CDR3 protein. D genes are given only for firm matches. The size field is filled for only some rows; it gives once, few, many or a size class.

d_gene: .; v_gene: TRBV4-3; abundance: many; j_gene: TRBJ2-3; CDR3nt: TGCGCCAGCAGCCAGGGGACGAGAAGCACAGATACGCAGTATTTT; CDR3aa: CASSQGTRSTDTQYF
d_gene: .; v_gene: TRBV6-5; abundance: few; j_gene: TRBJ2-3; CDR3nt: TGTGCCAGCAGTTACTCTGCGGGGGCCCCCAGCACAGATACGCAGTATTTT; CDR3aa: CASSYSAGAPSTDTQYF
d_gene: .; v_gene: TRBV5-1; abundance: many; j_gene: TRBJ2-7; CDR3nt: TGCGCCAGCAGCTCGACAGGTGAAGCCTACGAGCAGTACTTC; CDR3aa: CASSSTGEAYEQYF
d_gene: .; v_gene: TRBV29-1; abundance: few; j_gene: TRBJ1-1; CDR3nt: TGCAGCGTTGATGAGGGGGGAGGGGGCACTGAAGCTTTCTTT; CDR3aa: CSVDEGGGGTEAFF
d_gene: TRBD1; v_gene: TRBV25-1; abundance: few; j_gene: TRBJ2-3; CDR3nt: TGTGCCAGCAGTGAATATGTCGGCAGGGGGCTTAAAGATACGCAGTATTTT; CDR3aa: CASSEYVGRGLKDTQYF
d_gene: .; v_gene: TRBV12-3/TRBV12-4; abundance: few; j_gene: TRBJ2-3; CDR3nt: TGTGCCAGCAGTACACAGGGCGTCTATTGGACGCAGTATTTT; CDR3aa: CASSTQGVYWTQYF
d_gene: .; v_gene: TRBV5-1; abundance: .; j_gene: TRBJ2-5; CDR3nt: TGCGCCAGCAGCTTGCGGCAGCTAGAGACCCAGTACTTC; CDR3aa: CASSLRQLETQYF
d_gene: .; v_gene: TRBV12-3/TRBV12-4; abundance: few; j_gene: TRBJ1-5; CDR3nt: TGTGCCAGCAGTTTCATGGGGGGGGGGGCCCAGCATTTT; CDR3aa: CASSFMGGGAQHF
d_gene: TRBD1; v_gene: TRBV6-2/TRBV6-3; abundance: .; j_gene: TRBJ1-1; CDR3nt: TGTGCCAGCCGCCGTAACAGGGGCACTGAAGCTTTCTTT; CDR3aa: CASRRNRGTEAFF
d_gene: .; v_gene: TRBV15; abundance: once; j_gene: TRBJ1-5; CDR3nt: TGTGCCACCAGCAGAGATACAGGGAATCAGCCCCAGCATTTT; CDR3aa: CATSRDTGNQPQHF
d_gene: .; v_gene: TRBV18; abundance: .; j_gene: TRBJ2-7; CDR3nt: TGTGCCAGCTCCGCACGCCCCTTATACGAGCAGTACTTC; CDR3aa: CASSARPLYEQYF
d_gene: .; v_gene: TRBV4-3; abundance: .; j_gene: TRBJ2-4; CDR3nt: TGCGCCAGCAGCCAAGATTCGGGGAAGCACTCCAAAAACATTCAGTACTTC; CDR3aa: CASSQDSGKHSKNIQYF
d_gene: .; v_gene: TRBV5-5; abundance: .; j_gene: TRBJ1-4; CDR3nt: TGTGCCAGCACCCCGATGCGAGCTAATGAAAAACTGTTTTTT; CDR3aa: CASTPMRANEKLFF
d_gene: .; v_gene: TRBV4-3; abundance: few; j_gene: TRBJ2-1; CDR3nt: TGCGCCAGCAGCCAACCCGGGACCACCCCGCCGGATGAGCAGTTCTTC; CDR3aa: CASSQPGTTPPDEQFF
d_gene: .; v_gene: TRBV25-1; abundance: few; j_gene: TRBJ1-1; CDR3nt: TGTGCCAGCAGGGAATACGGCACTGAAGCTTTCTTT; CDR3aa: CASREYGTEAFF
d_gene: TRBD2; v_gene: TRBV5-4; abundance: .; j_gene: TRBJ2-5; CDR3nt: TGTGCCAGCAGCCCACTAGCGGGGTCGGGTCAAGAGACCCAGTACTTC; CDR3aa: CASSPLAGSGQETQYF
d_gene: TRBD1; v_gene: TRBV12-3/TRBV12-4; abundance: .; j_gene: TRBJ1-1; CDR3nt: TGTGCCAGCAGACCCAGGACAGGATCAAGGGGAGCTTTCTTT; CDR3aa: CASRPRTGSRGAFF
d_gene: .; v_gene: TRBV15; abundance: few; j_gene: TRBJ2-5; CDR3nt: TGTGCCACCAGCAGGGTAGCGGTGCAAGAGACCCAGTACTTC; CDR3aa: CATSRVAVQETQYF
d_gene: .; v_gene: TRBV7-3; abundance: .; j_gene: TRBJ2-1; CDR3nt: TGTGCCAGCAGCTTATCCCCCCCCCCCAATGAGCAGTTCTTC; CDR3aa: CASSLSPPPNEQFF
d_gene: .; v_gene: TRBV20-1; abundance: few; j_gene: TRBJ2-3; CDR3nt: TGCAGTGCTCCTTCCGCCGGTGGGAGCACAGATACGCAGTATTTT; CDR3aa: CSAPSAGGSTDTQYF
d_gene: .; v_gene: TRBV12-3/TRBV12-4; abundance: few; j_gene: TRBJ1-2; CDR3nt: TGTGCCAGCATGGACTTCTCTGCTAACTATGGCTACACCTTC; CDR3aa: CASMDFSANYGYTF
d_gene: .; v_gene: TRBV5-1; abundance: .; j_gene: TRBJ2-1; CDR3nt: TGCGCCAGCAGCTTGGCCGGACGGGGGACCTACAATGAGCAGTTCTTC; CDR3aa: CASSLAGRGTYNEQFF
d_gene: .; v_gene: TRBV6-1; abundance: few; j_gene: TRBJ1-5; CDR3nt: TGTGCCAGCAGTGTCGCCTGGACCGGAAACCAGCCCCAGCATTTT; CDR3aa: CASSVAWTGNQPQHF
d_gene: .; v_gene: TRBV24-1; abundance: few; j_gene: TRBJ2-2; CDR3nt: TGTGCCACTCGTGATACCGGGGAGCTGTTTTTT; CDR3aa: CATRDTGELFF
d_gene: .; v_gene: TRBV19; abundance: few; j_gene: TRBJ1-2; CDR3nt: TGTGCCAGTATCGCGAAGGCGACTCCTAACTATGGCTACACCTTC; CDR3aa: CASIAKATPNYGYTF
d_gene: TRBD1; v_gene: TRBV6-2/TRBV6-3; abundance: few; j_gene: TRBJ2-3; CDR3nt: TGTGCCAGCACCCGCCTGGGACAGGGGAGCACAGATACGCAGTATTTT; CDR3aa: CASTRLGQGSTDTQYF
d_gene: TRBD2; v_gene: TRBV4-2; abundance: .; j_gene: TRBJ2-3; CDR3nt: TGTGCCAGCAGCCAAGATCAGCGGGAAAGCACAGATACGCAGTATTTT; CDR3aa: CASSQDQRESTDTQYF
d_gene: .; v_gene: TRBV12-3/TRBV12-4; abundance: .; j_gene: TRBJ1-2; CDR3nt: TGTGCCAGCAGACCCCATGGGGCTGAGGGTGGCTACACCTTC; CDR3aa: CASRPHGAEGGYTF